The 11 T cell receptor beta chains below come from one sample, sequenced in a study of regulatory T cells in long-lasting Graves disease. Library construction for TCR beta used iRepertoire HTBI primers and Arm-PCR of CDR3 regions. TCRdb processed the multiplex PCR reads anew with MiXCR; each CDR3 protein has one entry. The profile shows approximately 400,000 distinct CDR3 sequences, 15% of them singletons. Time point indicated: newly diagnosed GD, antithyroid drugs for less than 3 months. After RNA was extracted from PBMCs, the TCR library was made from it. This sample also belongs to another study, concerning T cells in Graves' hyperthyroidism and ophthalmopathy.

Here the sequenced sample was peripheral blood mononuclear cells (PBMCs), taken at new diagnosis, from a patient treated with antithyroid drugs. Every receptor here comes from a woman in her forties with Graves disease.

Worth noting for this clonotype: A read error may be the cause here, since a much bigger clone is one base away. The chain combines TRBV5-5 with TRBJ2-3, with D possibly TRBD2 on 6 matching bases. This CDR3 spans 15 amino acids. Germline V gene sequence: CDR1 SGHKS, CDR2 YYEKEE (reference sequence). Written as DNA, the CDR3 is TGTGTCAGCAGCTTGGAGCCTAGCGTTTCAGATACGCAGTATTTT. The encoded protein is CVSSLEPSVSDTQYF.

This clonotype appeared many times. The chain has TRBV11-3 and TRBJ1-3, with D possibly TRBD1 on 6 matching bases. CDR3 length: 16 residues. V was trimmed by 1 base and J by 4 bases, leaving 14 bases between them. Germline V gives CDR1 SGHNT, CDR2 YENEEA. In nucleotides, the CDR3 is TGTGCCAGCAGCTTAGCAGTGACAGGCTACGGAAACACCATATATTTT. It codes for CASSLAVTGYGNTIYF.

This clonotype was detected ten times or more. CDR3 sequence (DNA): TGTGCCAGCAGCTTAGAACGGCTCATGGACTATAACACTAGCGGGAGGGCCAAGACCGGGGAGCTGTTTTTT. Amino acids: CASSLERLMDYNTSGRAKTGELFF. The V call is TRBV11-3, the J call TRBJ2-2, with 13 bases identical to TRBD2. The germline CDR1 and CDR2 sequences are SGHNT and YENEEA. The J segment lost 5 bases and the V segment lost 0 bases, leaving 24 bases of the junction unmatched. The CDR3 consists of 24 residues.

This clonotype was observed a handful of times. The chain combines TRBV20-1 with TRBJ2-4; 10 nucleotides line up with TRBD2. Trimming took 6 bases from V and 5 from J; bases not matched to a gene: 10. This CDR3 has 15 amino acids. CDR1 DFQATT and CDR2 SNEGSKA come from the germline V gene (reference sequence). The CDR3 nucleotides read TGCAGTGCCCAGGGACTAGCGCACAACCAAAACATTCAGTACTTC. Encoded protein: CSAQGLAHNQNIQYF.

This sequence joins TRBV11-2 and TRBJ2-7; D not certain. Trimming pared 5 bases from V and 0 bases from J, leaving 14 bases between. Germline CDR1 SGHAT, CDR2 FQNNGV. The CDR3 is 15 amino acids. Written as DNA, the CDR3 is TGTGCCAGCAGCCATTCGGGCGGAATCTCCTACGAGCAGTACTTC. It yields the protein CASSHSGGISYEQYF.

This clonotype was seen repeatedly, ten times or more. The chain couples TRBV19 to TRBJ1-5; D might be TRBD1 (5 bases). The V gene's germline CDR1 is LNHDA and CDR2 SQIVND (reference sequence). V shed 4 bases and J shed 0 bases, with 10 bases lying between them. This CDR3 is built from 15 residues. The CDR3 spells CASSTGHYSNQPQHF. The CDR3 region has the DNA TGTGCCAGTAGTACCGGACACTATAGCAATCAGCCCCAGCATTTT.

This clonotype appeared many times. The V call is TRBV11-2, the J call TRBJ2-1; TRBD2 aligns across 12 bases. The CDR3 has 17 residues. J lost 5 bases, V lost 5 bases, and 10 bases had no gene match. The V gene's germline CDR1 is SGHAT and CDR2 FQNNGV. The CDR3 sequence is CASSRRLAGVANNEQFF. The CDR3 nucleotides are TGTGCCAGCAGCAGAAGACTAGCGGGAGTCGCTAACAATGAGCAGTTCTTC.

The chain joins TRBV7-9 to TRBJ2-3, with 8 positions matching TRBD1. This CDR3 is built from 14 residues. The germline V gene has CDR1 SEHNR and CDR2 FQNEAQ (reference sequence). Trimming removed 5 bases from V and 4 bases from J; junction bases left unmatched: 5. This CDR3 is CASSKDRVADTQYF. The CDR3 DNA sequence: TGTGCCAGCAGCAAGGACAGGGTGGCAGATACGCAGTATTTT.

This clonotype turned up a few times. This chain uses TRBV12-3 or TRBV12-4 with TRBJ2-5; TRBD2 aligns across 7 bases. This CDR3 region has 13 residues. The V gene end was trimmed by 5 bases and the J gene end by 2 bases; junction bases not matched to a gene: 2. The CDR3 protein is CASSSGMQETQYF. The CDR3 region has the DNA TGTGCCAGCAGTAGCGGGATGCAAGAGACCCAGTACTTC.

The rearrangement uses TRBV6-1 and TRBJ2-1; 16 bases align to TRBD2. J lost 9 bases, V lost 4 bases, and 12 bases had no gene match. The CDR3 is 18 residues long. The germline CDR1 and CDR2 sequences are MNHNS and SASEGT. Here the CDR3 reads CASSAYPGLAGGGGEQFF. CDR3 DNA sequence: TGTGCCAGCAGTGCCTACCCGGGACTAGCGGGAGGGGGGGGTGAGCAGTTCTTC.

Worth noting for this clonotype: A read error likely explains this, since a far larger clone differs by one base. The V call is TRBV2, the J call TRBJ2-7; no reliable D call. CDR1 SNHLY and CDR2 FYNNEI come from the germline V gene. The CDR3 loop spans 11 amino acids. CDR3 amino acids: CASSDTYEQDF. CDR3 nucleotides: TGTGCCAGCAGTGACACCTACGAGCAGGACTTC.